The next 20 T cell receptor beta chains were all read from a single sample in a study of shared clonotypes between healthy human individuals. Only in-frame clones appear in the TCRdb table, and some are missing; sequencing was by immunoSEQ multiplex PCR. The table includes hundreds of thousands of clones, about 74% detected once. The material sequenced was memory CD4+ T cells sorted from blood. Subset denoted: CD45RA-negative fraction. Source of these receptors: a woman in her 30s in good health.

DNA of the CDR3: TGTGCCAGCAGGCGATCAACAGGGGGTGGTACTGAAGCTTTCTTT. Its protein product is CASRRSTGGGTEAFF. The chain uses TRBV6-5 and TRBJ1-1; TRBD1 aligns across 8 bases. The CDR3 sequence is 15 residues long. Germline values: CDR1 MNHEY, CDR2 SVGAGI. J lost 5 bases, V lost 6 bases, and 11 bases had no gene match.

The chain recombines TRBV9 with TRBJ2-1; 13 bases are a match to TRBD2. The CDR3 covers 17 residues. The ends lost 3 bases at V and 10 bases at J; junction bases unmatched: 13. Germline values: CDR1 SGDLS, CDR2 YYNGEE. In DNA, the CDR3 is TGTGCCAGCAGCGATGCCCCCGGGACTAGCGGGAACGTGGAGCAGTTCTTC. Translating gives CASSDAPGTSGNVEQFF.

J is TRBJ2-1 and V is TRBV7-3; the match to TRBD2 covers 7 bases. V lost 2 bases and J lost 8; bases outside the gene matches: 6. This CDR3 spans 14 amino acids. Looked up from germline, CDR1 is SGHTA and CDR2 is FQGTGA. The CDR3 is CASSLGTSVDEQFF. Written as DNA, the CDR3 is TGTGCCAGCAGCTTAGGCACTAGCGTGGATGAGCAGTTCTTC.

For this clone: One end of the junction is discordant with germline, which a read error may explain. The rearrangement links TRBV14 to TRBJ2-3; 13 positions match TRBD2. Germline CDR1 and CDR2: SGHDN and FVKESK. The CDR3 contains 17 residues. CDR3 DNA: TGCCCGGGTAGAGGACTAGCGGGAGAGGGTAGCACAGATACGCAGTATTTT. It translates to CPGRGLAGEGSTDTQYF.

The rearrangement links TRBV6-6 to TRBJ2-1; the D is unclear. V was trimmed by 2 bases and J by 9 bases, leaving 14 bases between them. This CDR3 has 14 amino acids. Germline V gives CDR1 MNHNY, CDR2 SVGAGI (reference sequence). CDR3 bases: TGTGCCAGCAGTTACCCCCAGCTATTTGTTGAGCAGTTCTTC. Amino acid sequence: CASSYPQLFVEQFF.

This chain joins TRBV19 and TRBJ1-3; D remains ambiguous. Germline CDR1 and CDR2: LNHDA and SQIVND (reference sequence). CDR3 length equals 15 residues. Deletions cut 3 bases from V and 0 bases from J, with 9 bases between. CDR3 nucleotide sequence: TGTGCCAGTAGTATGCTTGCCAGCTCTGGAAACACCATATATTTT. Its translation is CASSMLASSGNTIYF.

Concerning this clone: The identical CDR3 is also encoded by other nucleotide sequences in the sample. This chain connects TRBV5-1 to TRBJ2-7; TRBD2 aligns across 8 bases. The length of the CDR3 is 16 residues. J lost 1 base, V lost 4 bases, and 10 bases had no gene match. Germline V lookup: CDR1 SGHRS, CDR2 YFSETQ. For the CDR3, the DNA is TGCGCCAGCAGCCGGGGGACGAGCGGGGGATCCTACGAGCAGTACTTC. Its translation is CASSRGTSGGSYEQYF.

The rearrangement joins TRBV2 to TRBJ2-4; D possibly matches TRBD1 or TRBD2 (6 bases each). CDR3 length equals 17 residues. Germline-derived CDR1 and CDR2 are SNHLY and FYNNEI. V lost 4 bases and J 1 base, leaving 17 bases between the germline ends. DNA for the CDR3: TGTGCCAGCAGTGTGATGGGGGGCGCGTTTGCCAAAAACATTCAGTACTTC. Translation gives CASSVMGGAFAKNIQYF. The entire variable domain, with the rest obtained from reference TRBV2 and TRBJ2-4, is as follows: EPEVTQTPSHQVTQMGQEVILRCVPISNHLYFYWYRQILGQKVEFLVSFYNNEISEKSEIFDDQFSVERPDGSNFTLKIRSTKLEDSAMYFCASSVMGGAFAKNIQYFGAGTRLSVL.

CDR3 coding DNA: TGTGCCTGGAGCCCCTCGTTGGAGCAGTTCTTC. Residues: CAWSPSLEQFF. This rearrangement joins TRBV30 to TRBJ2-1; D is undetermined. With 3 bases removed from V and 10 bases from J, the gap between germline ends came to 10 bases. The germline V gene has CDR1 GTSNPN and CDR2 SVGIG (reference sequence). The CDR3 runs 11 residues.

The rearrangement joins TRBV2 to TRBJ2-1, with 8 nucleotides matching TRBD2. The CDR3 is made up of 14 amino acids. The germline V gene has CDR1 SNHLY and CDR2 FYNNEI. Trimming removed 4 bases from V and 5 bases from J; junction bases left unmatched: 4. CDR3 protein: CASSVIAGNNEQFF. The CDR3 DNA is TGTGCCAGCAGTGTTATAGCGGGGAACAATGAGCAGTTCTTC.

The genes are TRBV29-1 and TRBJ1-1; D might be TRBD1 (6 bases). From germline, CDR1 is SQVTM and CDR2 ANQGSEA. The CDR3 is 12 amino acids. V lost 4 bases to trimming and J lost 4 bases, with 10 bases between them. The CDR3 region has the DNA TGCAGCGTTGGCGGGGGGCTCACTGAAGCTTTCTTT. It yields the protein CSVGGGLTEAFF.

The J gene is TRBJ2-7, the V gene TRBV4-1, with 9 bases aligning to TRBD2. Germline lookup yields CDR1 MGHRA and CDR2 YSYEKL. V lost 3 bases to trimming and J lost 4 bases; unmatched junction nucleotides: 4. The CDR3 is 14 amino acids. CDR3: CASSHSGSLYEQYF. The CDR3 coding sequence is TGCGCCAGCAGCCATAGCGGGAGTCTTTACGAGCAGTACTTC.

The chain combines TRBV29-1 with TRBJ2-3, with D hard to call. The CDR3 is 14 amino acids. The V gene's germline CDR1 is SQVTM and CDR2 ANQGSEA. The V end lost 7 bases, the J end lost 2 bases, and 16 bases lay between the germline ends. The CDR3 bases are TGCAGCGCCGTGGAGCAGGCCAACACAGATACGCAGTATTTT. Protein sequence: CSAVEQANTDTQYF.

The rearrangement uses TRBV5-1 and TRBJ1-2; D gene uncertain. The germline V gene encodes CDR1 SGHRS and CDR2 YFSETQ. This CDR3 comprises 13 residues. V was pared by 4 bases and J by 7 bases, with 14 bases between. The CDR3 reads CASSPLLDRGYTF. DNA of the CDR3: TGCGCCAGCAGCCCCCTTCTCGATCGTGGCTACACCTTC.

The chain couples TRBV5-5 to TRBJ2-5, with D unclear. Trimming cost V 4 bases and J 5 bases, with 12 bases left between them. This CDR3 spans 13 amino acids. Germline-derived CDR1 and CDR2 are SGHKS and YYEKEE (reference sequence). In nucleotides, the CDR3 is TGTGCCAGCAGCCCCCCCGGGCTGGAGACCCAGTACTTC. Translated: CASSPPGLETQYF.

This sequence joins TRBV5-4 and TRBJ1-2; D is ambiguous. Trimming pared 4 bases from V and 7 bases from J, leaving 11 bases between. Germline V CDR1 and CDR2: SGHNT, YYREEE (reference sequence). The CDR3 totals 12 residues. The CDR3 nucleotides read TGTGCCAGCAGCATTGGGGTGTCTGGCTACACCTTC. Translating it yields CASSIGVSGYTF.

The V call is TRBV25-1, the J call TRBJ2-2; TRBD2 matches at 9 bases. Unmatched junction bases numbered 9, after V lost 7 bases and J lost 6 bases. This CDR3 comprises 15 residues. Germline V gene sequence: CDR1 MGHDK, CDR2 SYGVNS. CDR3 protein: CASKLSGSNAGELFF. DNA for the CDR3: TGTGCCAGCAAACTTAGCGGGAGCAACGCCGGGGAGCTGTTTTTT.

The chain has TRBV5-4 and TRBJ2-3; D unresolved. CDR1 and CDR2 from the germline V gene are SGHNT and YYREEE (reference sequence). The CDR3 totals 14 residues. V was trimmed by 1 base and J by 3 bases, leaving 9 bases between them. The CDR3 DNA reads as TGTGCCAGCAGCTTGTGGCGGCCGACAGATACGCAGTATTTT. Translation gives CASSLWRPTDTQYF.

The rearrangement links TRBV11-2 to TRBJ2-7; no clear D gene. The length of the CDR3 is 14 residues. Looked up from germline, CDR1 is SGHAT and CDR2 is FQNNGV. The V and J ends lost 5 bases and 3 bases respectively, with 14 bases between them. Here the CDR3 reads CASSHLDRIYEQYF. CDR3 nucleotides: TGTGCCAGCAGCCACCTAGACCGTATCTACGAGCAGTACTTC.

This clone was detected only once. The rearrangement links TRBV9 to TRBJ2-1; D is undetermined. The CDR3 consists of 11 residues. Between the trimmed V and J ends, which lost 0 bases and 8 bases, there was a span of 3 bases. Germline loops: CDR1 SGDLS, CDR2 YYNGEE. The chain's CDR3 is CASSVDDEQFF. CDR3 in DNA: TGTGCCAGCAGCGTAGACGATGAGCAGTTCTTC.